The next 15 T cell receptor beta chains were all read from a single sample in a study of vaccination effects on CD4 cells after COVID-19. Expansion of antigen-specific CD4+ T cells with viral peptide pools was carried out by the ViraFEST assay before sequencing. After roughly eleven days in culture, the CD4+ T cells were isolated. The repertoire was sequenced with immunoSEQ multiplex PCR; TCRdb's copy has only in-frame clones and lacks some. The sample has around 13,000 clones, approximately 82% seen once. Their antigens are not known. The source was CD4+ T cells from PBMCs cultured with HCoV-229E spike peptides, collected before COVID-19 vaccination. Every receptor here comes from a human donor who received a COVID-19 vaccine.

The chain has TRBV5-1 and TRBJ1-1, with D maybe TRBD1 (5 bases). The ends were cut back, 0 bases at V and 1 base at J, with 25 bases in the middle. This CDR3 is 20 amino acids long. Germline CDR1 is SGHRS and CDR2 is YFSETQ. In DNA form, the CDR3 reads TGCGCCAGCAGCTTGGCCCACCCGAGGGGAGGGGCTCTAGAGAACACTGAAGCTTTCTTT. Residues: CASSLAHPRGGALENTEAFF.

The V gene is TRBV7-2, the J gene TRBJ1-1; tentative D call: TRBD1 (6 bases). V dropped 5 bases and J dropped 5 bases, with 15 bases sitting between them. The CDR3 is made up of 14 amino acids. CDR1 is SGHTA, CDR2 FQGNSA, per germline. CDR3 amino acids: CASSAQGERTEAFF. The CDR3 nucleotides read TGTGCCAGCAGCGCACAGGGCGAGAGGACTGAAGCTTTCTTT.

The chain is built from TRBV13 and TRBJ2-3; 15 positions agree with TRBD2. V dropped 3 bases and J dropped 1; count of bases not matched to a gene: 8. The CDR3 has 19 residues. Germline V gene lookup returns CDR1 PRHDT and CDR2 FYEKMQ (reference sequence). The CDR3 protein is CASSFTGLAGGKGTDTQYF. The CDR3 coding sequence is TGTGCCAGCAGCTTCACGGGACTAGCGGGGGGTAAGGGCACAGATACGCAGTATTTT.

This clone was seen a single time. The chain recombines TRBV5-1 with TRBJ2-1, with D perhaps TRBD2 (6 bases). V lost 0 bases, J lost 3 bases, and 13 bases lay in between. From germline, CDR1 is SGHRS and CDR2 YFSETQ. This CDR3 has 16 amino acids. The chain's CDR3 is CASSLGTGEVYNEQFF. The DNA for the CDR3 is TGCGCCAGCAGCTTGGGTACCGGGGAGGTCTACAATGAGCAGTTCTTC.

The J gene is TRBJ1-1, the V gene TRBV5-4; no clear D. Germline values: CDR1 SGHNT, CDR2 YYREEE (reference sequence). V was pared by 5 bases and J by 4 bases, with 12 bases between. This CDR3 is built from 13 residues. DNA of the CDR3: TGTGCCAGCAGTCCAGGAGTGGGCACTGAAGCTTTCTTT. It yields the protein CASSPGVGTEAFF.

DNA for the CDR3: TGTGCCAGCAGTTACTCGGCTGGGGGCTACACCTTC. Translated: CASSYSAGGYTF. V usage is TRBV6-5 and J usage is TRBJ1-2, with D hard to call. Trimming took 0 bases from V and 8 from J, leaving 7 bases between them. Germline CDR1 is MNHEY and CDR2 is SVGAGI. The CDR3 spans 12 residues.

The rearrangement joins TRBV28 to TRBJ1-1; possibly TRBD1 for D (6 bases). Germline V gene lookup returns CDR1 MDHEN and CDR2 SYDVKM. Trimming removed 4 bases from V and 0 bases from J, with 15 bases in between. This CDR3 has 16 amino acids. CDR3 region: CASSSGVSGMNTEAFF. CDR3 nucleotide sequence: TGTGCCAGCAGTTCAGGGGTGTCTGGTATGAACACTGAAGCTTTCTTT.

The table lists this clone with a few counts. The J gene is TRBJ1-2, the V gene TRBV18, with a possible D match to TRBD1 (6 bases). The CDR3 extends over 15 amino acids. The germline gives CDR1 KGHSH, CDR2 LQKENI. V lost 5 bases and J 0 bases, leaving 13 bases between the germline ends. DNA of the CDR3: TGTGCCAGCTCAGGGACACCGCCGCCTAACTATGGCTACACCTTC. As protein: CASSGTPPPNYGYTF.

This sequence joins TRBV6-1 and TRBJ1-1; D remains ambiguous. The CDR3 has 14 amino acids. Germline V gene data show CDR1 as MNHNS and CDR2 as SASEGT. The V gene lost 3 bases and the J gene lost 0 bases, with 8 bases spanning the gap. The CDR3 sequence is CASSDRWMNTEAFF. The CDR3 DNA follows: TGTGCCAGCAGTGACAGATGGATGAACACTGAAGCTTTCTTT.

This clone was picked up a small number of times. In DNA, the CDR3 is TGTGCCAGCAGCCCCGACATGTTTTCCTCCTACAATGAGCAGTTCTTC. This gives the protein CASSPDMFSSYNEQFF. V is TRBV7-2 and J is TRBJ2-1; D remains unclear. The CDR3 contains 16 residues. Germline V gives CDR1 SGHTA, CDR2 FQGNSA. V was pared by 5 bases and J by 0 bases, with 14 bases between.

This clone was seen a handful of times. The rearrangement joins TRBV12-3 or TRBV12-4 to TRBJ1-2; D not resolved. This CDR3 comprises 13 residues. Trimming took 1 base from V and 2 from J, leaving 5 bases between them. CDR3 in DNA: TGTGCCAGCAGTTTAGTCGACAACTATGGCTACACCTTC. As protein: CASSLVDNYGYTF.

The CDR3 loop is CASSFGLSTDTQYF. Written as DNA, the CDR3 is TGTGCCAGCAGTTTCGGCCTCAGCACAGATACGCAGTATTTT. V is TRBV2 and J is TRBJ2-3; D ambiguous. The CDR3 is 14 residues long. CDR1 is SNHLY, CDR2 FYNNEI, per germline. V was cut by 5 bases and J by 0 bases, with 9 bases left in between.

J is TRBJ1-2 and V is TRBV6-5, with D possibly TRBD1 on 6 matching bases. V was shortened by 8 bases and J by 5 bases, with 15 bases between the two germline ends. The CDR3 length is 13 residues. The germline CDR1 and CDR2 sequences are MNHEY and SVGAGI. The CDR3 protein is CASLGGAGYGYTF. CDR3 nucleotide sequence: TGTGCCAGCCTGGGGGGGGCCGGTTATGGCTACACCTTC.

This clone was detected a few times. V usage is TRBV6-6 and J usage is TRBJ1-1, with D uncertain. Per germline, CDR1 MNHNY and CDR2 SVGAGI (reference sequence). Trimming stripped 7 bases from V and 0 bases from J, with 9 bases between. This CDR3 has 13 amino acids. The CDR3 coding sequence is TGTGCCAGCACCGCGACCATGAACACTGAAGCTTTCTTT. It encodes CASTATMNTEAFF.

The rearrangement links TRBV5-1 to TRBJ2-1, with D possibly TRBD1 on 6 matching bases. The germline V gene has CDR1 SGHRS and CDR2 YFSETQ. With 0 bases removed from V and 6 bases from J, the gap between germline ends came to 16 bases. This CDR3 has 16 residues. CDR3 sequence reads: CASSLAALEGGNEQFF. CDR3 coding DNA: TGCGCCAGCAGCTTGGCCGCGCTGGAAGGGGGCAATGAGCAGTTCTTC.